This T cell receptor beta chain derives from a study of T-cell memory formation after mild COVID-19. Trimming cost V 5 bases and J 5 bases, with 18 bases left between them. Germline CDR1 is MNHEY and CDR2 is SVGEGT. The CDR3 spans 15 residues. 5'RACE with constant-segment primers built TCRalpha and TCRbeta cDNA libraries with UMIs. Each CDR3 protein gets one entry after TCRdb re-called the 5' RACE reads with MiXCR. The repertoire includes under 400,000 distinct CDR3 sequences, around 27% of them detected once, and roughly 14% sits in the top ten. The material sequenced was PBMCs or a T cell subset sorted from them (not recorded which). The chain links TRBV6-2 or TRBV6-3 to TRBJ2-5, with D perhaps TRBD1 (6 bases). The sequence came from an adult woman who had mild COVID-19 (a few samples of this study predate the infection). Cell type and time point are not known. The CDR3 loop reads CASSLAGAVMETQYF. CDR3 bases: TGTGCCAGCAGTCTCGCAGGGGCGGTGATGGAGACCCAGTACTTC.